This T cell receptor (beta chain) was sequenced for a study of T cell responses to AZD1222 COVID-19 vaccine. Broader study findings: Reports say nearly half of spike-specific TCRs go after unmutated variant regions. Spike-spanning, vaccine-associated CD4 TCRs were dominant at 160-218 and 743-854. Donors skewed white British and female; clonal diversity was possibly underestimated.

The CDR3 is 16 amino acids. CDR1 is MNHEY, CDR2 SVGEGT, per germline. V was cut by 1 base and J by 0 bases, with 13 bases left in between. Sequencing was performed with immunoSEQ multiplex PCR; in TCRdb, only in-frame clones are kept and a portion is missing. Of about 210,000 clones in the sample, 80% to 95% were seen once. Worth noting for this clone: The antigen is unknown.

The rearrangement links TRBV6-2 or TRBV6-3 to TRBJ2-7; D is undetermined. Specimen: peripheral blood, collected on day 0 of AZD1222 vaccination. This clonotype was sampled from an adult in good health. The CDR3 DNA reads TGTGCCAGCAGTTACTACCTCCCCAGGAGCTCCTACGAGCAGTACTTC. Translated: CASSYYLPRSSYEQYF.